The clone carrying this T cell receptor beta chain was seen a few times. Its target is unknown. The sample originates from a study of beta chain features in type 1 diabetes. In total, each donor contributed a single heparinised blood draw that averaged roughly 100 mL. Based on CD45RO/CCR7/CD25/CD127/CD95/CD27, CD4+ regulatory, stem cell-like memory, naive and central memory cells were sorted. The whole isolated RNA underwent reverse transcription, so sequencing captured expressed TCRB transcripts. Here immunoSEQ multiplex PCR was the method, and the copy in TCRdb shows in-frame clones only, minus some. The repertoire holds about 280,000 clones, with approximately 16% as singletons. Study-level findings and limits: Shorter TCRB CDR3s, moderately but significantly so, were found in Type 1 diabetes patients in all four CD4+ subsets. A closer apparent resemblance between naive, central memory and Treg TCRB repertoires was seen in patients than in healthy donors.

CDR1 is LNHNV and CDR2 is YYDKDF in the germline V gene (reference sequence). Trimming took off 0 bases at V and 5 bases at J, with 7 bases between the two ends. This CDR3 comprises 13 residues. The clonotype originates from a man younger than 30 with type 1 diabetes. Sample: naive CD4+ T cells from blood. The chain recombines TRBV15 with TRBJ2-5; perhaps TRBD2 as D (5 bases). As DNA, the CDR3 is TGTGCCACCAGCAGAGATCTAGCCGAGACCCAGTACTTC. It translates to CATSRDLAETQYF.